Given below is one TCR beta chain in context. The antigen remains undetermined. Germline V gene lookup returns CDR1 SGDLS and CDR2 YYNGEE. V lost 6 bases and J lost 2, with 13 bases in between. The CDR3 contains 14 residues. Random-hexamer reverse transcription was applied to roughly 0.5 to 1 ug RNA. TCRdb independently ran MiXCR on the immunoSEQ multiplex PCR reads; one entry per CDR3 protein. The table has more than 95,000 distinct CDR3 sequences, 90% to 95% seen once. The data stem from a study of CD8 T cells in Susac syndrome. Broader study findings: Acknowledgment was made by the study that its TCR sequencing and HLA analysis involved a relatively small number of individuals.

The TCR comes from a human donor with Susac syndrome. Sequencing input: CD8+ T cells from PBMCs. V and J are TRBV9 and TRBJ2-3, with a possible D match to TRBD2 (5 bases). The CDR3 region is CASNFEGITDTQYF. The CDR3 DNA sequence: TGTGCCAGCAATTTTGAGGGTATCACAGATACGCAGTATTTT.